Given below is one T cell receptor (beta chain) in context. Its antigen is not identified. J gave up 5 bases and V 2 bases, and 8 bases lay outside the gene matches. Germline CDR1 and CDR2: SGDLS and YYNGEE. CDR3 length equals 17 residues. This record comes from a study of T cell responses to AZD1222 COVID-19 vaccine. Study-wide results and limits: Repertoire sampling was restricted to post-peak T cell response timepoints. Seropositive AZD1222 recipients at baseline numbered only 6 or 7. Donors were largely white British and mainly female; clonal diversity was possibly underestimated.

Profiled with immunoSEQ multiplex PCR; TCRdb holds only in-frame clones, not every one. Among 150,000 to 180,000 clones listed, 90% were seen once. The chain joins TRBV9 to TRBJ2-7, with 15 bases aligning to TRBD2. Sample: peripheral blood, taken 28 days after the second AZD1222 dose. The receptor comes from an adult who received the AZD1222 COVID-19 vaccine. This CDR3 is CASSVSAGLAGGHEQYF. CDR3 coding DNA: TGTGCCAGCAGCGTCAGTGCCGGACTAGCGGGAGGGCACGAGCAGTACTTC.